The 14 T cell receptor beta chains below come from one sample, sequenced in a study of T-cell memory formation after mild COVID-19. TCRdb recomputed calls from the 5' RACE reads with MiXCR, one row per CDR3 protein. The data hold roughly 240,000 distinct CDR3 sequences, with roughly 16% observed a single time. Input material: PBMCs or a T cell subset sorted from them (not recorded which). These receptors came from a man between 18 and 35 years old who had mild COVID-19 (a few samples of this study predate the infection). Cell type and time point are not known.

The sample holds a few counts of this clonotype. This chain links TRBV7-9 with TRBJ1-1; D call uncertain. The CDR3 loop spans 12 amino acids. Per germline, CDR1 SEHNR and CDR2 FQNEAQ (reference sequence). V was pared by 1 base and J by 5 bases, with 5 bases between. The CDR3 nucleotides read TGTGCCAGCAGCTTAGACGCGACTGAAGCTTTCTTT. It translates to CASSLDATEAFF.

V and J are TRBV11-2 and TRBJ2-2, with 9 bases aligning to TRBD2. Trimming at V came to 2 bases and at J to 4 bases, leaving 8 bases not matched to a gene. The CDR3 extends over 17 amino acids. Germline lookup yields CDR1 SGHAT and CDR2 FQNNGV. The CDR3 region has the DNA TGTGCCAGCAGCTTACGAGCGGGGGGCCGGGTCACCGGGGAGCTGTTTTTT. It encodes CASSLRAGGRVTGELFF.

This clonotype occurred a few times. The V gene is TRBV6-2 or TRBV6-3, the J gene TRBJ2-1; no firm D call. The CDR3 spans 15 residues. Trimming pared 0 bases from V and 4 bases from J, leaving 10 bases between. CDR1 MNHEY and CDR2 SVGEGT come from the germline V gene. The CDR3 region is CASSYSGAYYNEQFF. For the CDR3, the DNA is TGTGCCAGCAGTTACTCAGGCGCGTATTACAATGAGCAGTTCTTC.

This clonotype was observed at least ten times. The rearrangement links TRBV9 to TRBJ2-3; tentatively, D is TRBD1 or TRBD2 (5 bases each). Germline CDR1 and CDR2: SGDLS and YYNGEE. This CDR3 contains 15 residues. Trimming stripped 1 base from V and 2 bases from J, with 11 bases between. Written as DNA, the CDR3 is TGTGCCAGCAGCGTATCCTGGGGGAACACAGATACGCAGTATTTT. This encodes CASSVSWGNTDTQYF. Using reference TRBV9 and TRBJ2-3 for the parts outside the CDR3, the full variable domain is DSGVTQTPKHLITATGQRVTLRCSPRSGDLSVYWYQQSLDQGLQFLIQYYNGEERAKGNILERFSAQQFPDLHSELNLSSLELGDSALYFCASSVSWGNTDTQYFGPGTRLTVL.

This clonotype was observed a few times. It is likely a read error, because the conserved phenylalanine at the end of the CDR3 is missing. V is TRBV9 and J is TRBJ2-1; 10 bases match TRBD2. CDR1 is SGDLS and CDR2 is YYNGEE in the germline V gene. The CDR3 contains 16 residues. Trimming removed 4 bases from V and 4 bases from J; junction bases left unmatched: 8. CDR3 in DNA: TGTGCCAGCAGCCCTAGCGGGGGAGAAAGTTACAATGAGCAGTTCATC. This codes for CASSPSGGESYNEQFI.

The table lists this clonotype with a few counts. The rearrangement links TRBV7-2 to TRBJ1-5, with TRBD1 matching over 9 bases. CDR3 length: 15 amino acids. CDR1 SGHTA and CDR2 FQGNSA come from the germline V gene. Unmatched junction bases numbered 8, after V lost 6 bases and J lost 5 bases. The CDR3 DNA sequence: TGTGCCAGCAGTCCTCCGGGACAGGGATATCAGCCCCAGCATTTT. This gives the protein CASSPPGQGYQPQHF.

The J gene is TRBJ2-5, the V gene TRBV18; no clear D. The germline V gene encodes CDR1 KGHSH and CDR2 LQKENI. This CDR3 spans 14 amino acids. V was clipped by 3 bases and J by 5 bases, with 13 bases between them. DNA of the CDR3: TGTGCCAGCTCACCGTCCCGAGAAAGTGAGACCCAGTACTTC. This translates into CASSPSRESETQYF.

This clonotype has more than one count but fewer than ten. V and J are TRBV20-1 and TRBJ2-3, with D uncertain. The CDR3 runs 14 residues. Germline V gives CDR1 DFQATT, CDR2 SNEGSKA (reference sequence). V lost 4 bases to trimming and J lost 2 bases, with 13 bases between them. The CDR3: CSATLNEATDTQYF. The CDR3 nucleotides read TGCAGTGCTACACTCAACGAGGCCACAGATACGCAGTATTTT.

The chain links TRBV5-1 to TRBJ2-5, with 7 nucleotides matching TRBD1. The junction had 6 bases not matched to a gene; V was cut back by 5 bases and J by 5 bases. CDR3 length equals 13 residues. Germline assignment: CDR1 SGHRS and CDR2 YFSETQ. CDR3 nucleotides: TGCGCCAGCAGAACGGGACAGCGGGAGACCCAGTACTTC. Encoded protein: CASRTGQRETQYF.

This clonotype was seen repeatedly, ten times or more. This rearrangement joins TRBV7-2 to TRBJ2-5, with D possibly TRBD2 on 7 matching bases. The CDR3 consists of 11 residues. From germline, CDR1 is SGHTA and CDR2 FQGNSA. V dropped 8 bases and J dropped 5 bases, with 9 bases sitting between them. The CDR3 region has the DNA TGTGCCAGCCGGGGGGCGGAGACCCAGTACTTC. Its translation: CASRGAETQYF.

This rearrangement joins TRBV15 to TRBJ2-4; TRBD2 is a possible D gene (5 bases). CDR1 LNHNV and CDR2 YYDKDF come from the germline V gene (reference sequence). The CDR3 is 15 amino acids. Trimming pared 5 bases from V and 6 bases from J, leaving 17 bases between. The CDR3 DNA sequence: TGTGCCACCAGCCCAAGAGCCAGCGAGGGAAACATTCAGTACTTC. It encodes CATSPRASEGNIQYF.

In nucleotides, the CDR3 is TGTGCCAGCACGGGACAGGGGAGTAATGAGCAGTTCTTC. Amino acids: CASTGQGSNEQFF. The J gene is TRBJ2-1, the V gene TRBV5-4; 10 bases fit TRBD1. The CDR3 loop spans 13 amino acids. J was trimmed by 7 bases and V by 6 bases; bases with no gene match: 4. The germline V gene has CDR1 SGHNT and CDR2 YYREEE (reference sequence).

The sample holds many counts of this clonotype. V is TRBV5-1 and J is TRBJ2-1, with TRBD2 matching 8 bases. The CDR3 runs 15 residues. The V and J ends lost 4 bases and 8 bases, in that order; junction bases with no gene match: 11. CDR1 and CDR2 from the germline V gene are SGHRS and YFSETQ. CDR3 amino acids: CASSLGGAGGYEQFF. The CDR3 nucleotides read TGCGCCAGCAGCCTCGGCGGGGCGGGGGGATATGAGCAGTTCTTC.

The chain couples TRBV7-3 to TRBJ2-4; D is unclear. V shed 1 base and J shed 3 bases, with 4 bases lying between them. Germline V CDR1 and CDR2: SGHTA, FQGTGA. The CDR3 runs 13 residues. As DNA, the CDR3 is TGTGCCAGCAGCTTAAGGGACAAAAACATTCAGTACTTC. It translates to CASSLRDKNIQYF.